This entry is about one T cell receptor beta chain. Its antigen is currently unknown. This record comes from a study of T-cell memory formation after mild COVID-19. Overall study: There were largely donor-specific TCR clusters. Study observations and caveats: Clones shrinking from day 15 to 85 showed even CD4/CD8 mixes; later expanders tilted CD4+. For second-wave clones that peaked at day 37, SARS-CoV-2 specificity went unverified.

Each CDR3 protein is one row after TCRdb ran MiXCR on the 5' RACE reads. Of some 410,000 distinct CDR3 sequences listed, about a quarter are singletons. J was trimmed by 4 bases and V by 5 bases; bases with no gene match: 5. CDR1 is MNHEY, CDR2 SVGAGI, per germline. The CDR3 runs 14 residues. The rearrangement uses TRBV6-5 and TRBJ1-2, with 9 nucleotides matching TRBD1. Sequencing input: PBMCs or a T cell subset sorted from them (not recorded which). The sequence was collected from an adult woman who had mild COVID-19 (a few samples of this study predate the infection). Cell type and time point are not known. For the CDR3, the DNA is TGTGCCAGCAGTCCAGGGACAGGGTTCTATGGCTACACCTTC. This translates into CASSPGTGFYGYTF.